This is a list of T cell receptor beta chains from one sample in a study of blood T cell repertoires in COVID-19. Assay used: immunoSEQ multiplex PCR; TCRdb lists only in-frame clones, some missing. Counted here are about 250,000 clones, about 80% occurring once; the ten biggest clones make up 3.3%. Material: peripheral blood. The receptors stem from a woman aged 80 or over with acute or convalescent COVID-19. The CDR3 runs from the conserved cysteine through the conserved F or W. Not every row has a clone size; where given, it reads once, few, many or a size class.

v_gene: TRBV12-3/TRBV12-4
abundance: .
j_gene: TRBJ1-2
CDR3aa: CASTLRGGYTF

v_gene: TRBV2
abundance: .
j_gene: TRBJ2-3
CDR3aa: CASSTPDTDTQYF

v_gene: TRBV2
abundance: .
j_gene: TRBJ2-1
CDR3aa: CASSPGLAAAYNEQFF

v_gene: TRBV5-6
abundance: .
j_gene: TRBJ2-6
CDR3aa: CASSLRFSGANVLTF

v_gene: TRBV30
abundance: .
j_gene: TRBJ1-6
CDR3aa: CAWSPQGLKSSPLHF

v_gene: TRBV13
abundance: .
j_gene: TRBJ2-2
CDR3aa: CASSSPQATGELFF

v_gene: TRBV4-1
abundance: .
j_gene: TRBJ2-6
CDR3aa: CASSQDGTGLSGANVLTF

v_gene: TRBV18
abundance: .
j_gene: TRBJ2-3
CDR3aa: CASSPMESTDTQYF

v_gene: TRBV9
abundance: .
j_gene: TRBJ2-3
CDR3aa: CASSLRTATSTDTQYF

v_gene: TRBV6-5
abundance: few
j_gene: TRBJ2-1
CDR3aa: CASRPGGSGNNEQFF

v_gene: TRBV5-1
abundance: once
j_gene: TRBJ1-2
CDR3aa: CASSLASDRVHGYTF

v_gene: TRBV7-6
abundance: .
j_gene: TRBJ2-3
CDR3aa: CASSPWGGGPQDTQYF

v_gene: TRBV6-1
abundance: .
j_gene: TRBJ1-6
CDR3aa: CASSDRGDNSPLHF

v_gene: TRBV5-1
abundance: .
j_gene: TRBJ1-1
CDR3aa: CASSLGARGDTEAFF

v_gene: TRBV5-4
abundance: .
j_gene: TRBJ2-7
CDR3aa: CASSLDGPLEQYF

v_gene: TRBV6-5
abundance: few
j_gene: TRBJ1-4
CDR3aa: CASSYSTGGGEKLFF

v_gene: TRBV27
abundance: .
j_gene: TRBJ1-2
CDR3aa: CASSPRQGNANYGYTF

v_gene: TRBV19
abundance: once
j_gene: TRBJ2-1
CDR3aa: CASAQATTYNEQFF

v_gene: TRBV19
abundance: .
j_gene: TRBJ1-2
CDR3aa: CASRNMDRVIYGYTF

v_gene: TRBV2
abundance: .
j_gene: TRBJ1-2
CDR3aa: CASSGDTNNYGYTF

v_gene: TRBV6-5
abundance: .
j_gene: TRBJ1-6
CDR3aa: CASFGPGGSPLHF

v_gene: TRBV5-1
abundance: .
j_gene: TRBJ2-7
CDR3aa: CASSTGHIYEQYF

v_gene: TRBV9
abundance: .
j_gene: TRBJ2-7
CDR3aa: CASSPRLVRDEQYF

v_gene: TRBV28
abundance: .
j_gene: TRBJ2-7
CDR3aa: CASSLRGRTGEYF

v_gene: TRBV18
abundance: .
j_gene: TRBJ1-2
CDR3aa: CASSPPNRDRGLYGYTF

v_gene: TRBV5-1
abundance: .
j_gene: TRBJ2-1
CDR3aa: CASSTGLAGSNEQFF

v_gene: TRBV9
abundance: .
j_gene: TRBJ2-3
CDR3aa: CASSSRRTGTDTQYF